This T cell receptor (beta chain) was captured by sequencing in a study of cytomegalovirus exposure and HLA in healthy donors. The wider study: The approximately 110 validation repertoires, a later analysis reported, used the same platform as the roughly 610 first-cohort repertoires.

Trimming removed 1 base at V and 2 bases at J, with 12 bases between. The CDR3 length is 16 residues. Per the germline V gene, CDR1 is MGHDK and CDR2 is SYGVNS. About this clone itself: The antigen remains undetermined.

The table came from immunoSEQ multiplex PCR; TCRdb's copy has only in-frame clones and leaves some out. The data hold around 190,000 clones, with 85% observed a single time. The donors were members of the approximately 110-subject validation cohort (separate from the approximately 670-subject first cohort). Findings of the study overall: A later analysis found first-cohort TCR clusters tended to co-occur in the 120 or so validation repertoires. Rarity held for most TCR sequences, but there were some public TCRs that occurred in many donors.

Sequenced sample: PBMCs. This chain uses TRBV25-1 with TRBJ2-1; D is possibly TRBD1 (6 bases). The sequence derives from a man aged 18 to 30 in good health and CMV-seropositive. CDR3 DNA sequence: TGTGCCAGCAGTGAATTAGTAGGGGGAACCTACAATGAGCAGTTCTTC. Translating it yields CASSELVGGTYNEQFF.